Listed here is a single TCR beta chain. Germline values: CDR1 SGHRS, CDR2 YFSETQ. The V and J ends lost 6 bases and 7 bases, in that order; junction bases with no gene match: 7. The CDR3 is 14 amino acids. The data belong to a study of cytotoxic CD8 clonotypes in ibrutinib-treated CLL. Overall study context: Following treatment for a median around twelve months, range 6 to 36, response samples were then taken.

Only in-frame clones appear in the TCRdb table, and some are missing; sequencing was by immunoSEQ multiplex PCR. Here the sample spans about 160,000 clones, 84% being singletons. Material: PBMCs, obtained after 24 months of ibrutinib treatment. The genes are TRBV5-1 and TRBJ2-2; 9 bases align to TRBD1. The clonotype comes from a human donor with chronic lymphocytic leukemia. DNA for the CDR3: TGCGCCAGCACCCGGACAGGGGTGGACGGGGAGCTGTTTTTT. This codes for CASTRTGVDGELFF.